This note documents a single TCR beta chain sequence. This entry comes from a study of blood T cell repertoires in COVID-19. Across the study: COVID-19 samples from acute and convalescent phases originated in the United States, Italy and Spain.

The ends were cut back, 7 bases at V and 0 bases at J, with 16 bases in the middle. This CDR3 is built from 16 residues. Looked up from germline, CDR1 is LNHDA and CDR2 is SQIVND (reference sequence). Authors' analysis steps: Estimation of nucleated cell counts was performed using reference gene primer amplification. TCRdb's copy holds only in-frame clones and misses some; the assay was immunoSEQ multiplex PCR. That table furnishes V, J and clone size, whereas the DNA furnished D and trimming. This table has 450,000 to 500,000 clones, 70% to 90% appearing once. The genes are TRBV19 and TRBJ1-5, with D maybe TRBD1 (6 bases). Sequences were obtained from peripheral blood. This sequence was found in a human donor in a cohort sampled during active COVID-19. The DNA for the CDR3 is TGTGCCAGTACCCAGGGGACACCGCGTAGCAATCAGCCCCAGCATTTT. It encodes CASTQGTPRSNQPQHF.